These T cell receptor beta chains were read from a single sample in a study of cytotoxic CD8 clonotypes in ibrutinib-treated CLL. Here immunoSEQ multiplex PCR was the method, and the copy in TCRdb shows in-frame clones only, minus some. This sample has 50,000 to 60,000 clones, with over 65% found just once. The sample consisted of PBMCs, taken after 24 months of ibrutinib treatment. These receptors were taken from a human donor with chronic lymphocytic leukemia. The CDR3 runs from the conserved cysteine through the conserved F or W. A D gene is named only where the DNA matches it firmly. A row's size may be missing; if present it is once, few, many or a size class.

j_call: TRBJ2-1; d_call: .; v_call: TRBV9; clone_size: .; cdr3_aa: CASSGDPGTYNEQFF; cdr3_nt: TGTGCCAGCAGCGGGGACCCCGGGACTTACAATGAGCAGTTCTTC
j_call: TRBJ1-6; d_call: .; v_call: TRBV30; clone_size: .; cdr3_aa: CAQRDKSSYNSPLHF; cdr3_nt: TGTGCCCAGAGGGACAAGAGCTCCTATAATTCACCCCTCCACTTT
j_call: TRBJ1-5; d_call: .; v_call: TRBV10-3; clone_size: .; cdr3_aa: CAIRPTDNQPQHF; cdr3_nt: TGTGCCATCAGACCGACAGACAATCAGCCCCAGCATTTT
j_call: TRBJ2-7; d_call: TRBD2; v_call: TRBV10-2; clone_size: .; cdr3_aa: CASRPTSEIYEQYF; cdr3_nt: TGCGCCAGCAGGCCGACTAGCGAGATATACGAGCAGTACTTC
j_call: TRBJ1-2; d_call: .; v_call: TRBV19; clone_size: .; cdr3_aa: CASSPDRIASGYTF; cdr3_nt: TGTGCCAGTAGTCCCGACAGGATTGCGTCCGGCTACACCTTC
j_call: TRBJ1-5; d_call: TRBD1; v_call: TRBV5-1; clone_size: .; cdr3_aa: CASSGGTEGQPQHF; cdr3_nt: TGCGCCAGCAGCGGGGGGACAGAGGGCCAGCCCCAGCATTTT
j_call: TRBJ2-1; d_call: TRBD2; v_call: TRBV11-3; clone_size: .; cdr3_aa: CASSAGASGMDEQFF; cdr3_nt: TGTGCCAGCAGCGCGGGGGCTAGCGGGATGGATGAGCAGTTCTTC
j_call: TRBJ2-1; d_call: TRBD2; v_call: TRBV5-4; clone_size: .; cdr3_aa: CASSEFAGTSGSNEQFF; cdr3_nt: TGTGCCAGCAGCGAATTCGCCGGGACTAGCGGGAGCAATGAGCAGTTCTTC
j_call: TRBJ1-1; d_call: .; v_call: TRBV12-5; clone_size: .; cdr3_aa: CASGLVLEEAFF; cdr3_nt: TGTGCTAGTGGTTTGGTTCTGGAGGAAGCTTTCTTT
j_call: TRBJ2-5; d_call: .; v_call: TRBV7-2; clone_size: once; cdr3_aa: CASSLGLWSQETQYF; cdr3_nt: TGTGCCAGCAGCTTAGGGTTGTGGTCCCAAGAGACCCAGTACTTC
j_call: TRBJ1-1; d_call: .; v_call: TRBV7-7; clone_size: .; cdr3_aa: CASSLGENTEAFF; cdr3_nt: TGTGCCAGCAGCTTAGGGGAGAACACTGAAGCTTTCTTT
j_call: TRBJ1-2; d_call: TRBD1; v_call: TRBV6-1; clone_size: .; cdr3_aa: CASSLQGARGYTF; cdr3_nt: TGTGCCAGCAGTTTACAGGGGGCGAGAGGCTACACCTTC
j_call: TRBJ1-2; d_call: .; v_call: TRBV11-2; clone_size: .; cdr3_aa: CASSSIRGTNYGYTF; cdr3_nt: TGTGCCAGCAGCTCTATCAGGGGAACCAACTATGGCTACACCTTC
j_call: TRBJ2-3; d_call: TRBD2; v_call: TRBV4-3; clone_size: .; cdr3_aa: CASSQIGTSGRTDTQYF; cdr3_nt: TGCGCCAGCAGCCAGATCGGGACTAGCGGACGCACAGATACGCAGTATTTT
j_call: TRBJ2-3; d_call: .; v_call: TRBV11-2; clone_size: .; cdr3_aa: CASSQSTDTQYF; cdr3_nt: TGTGCCAGCAGCCAAAGCACAGATACGCAGTATTTT
j_call: TRBJ2-7; d_call: .; v_call: TRBV5-4; clone_size: once; cdr3_aa: CASSLANSYEQYF; cdr3_nt: TGTGCCAGCAGCTTGGCCAACTCCTACGAGCAGTACTTC
j_call: TRBJ2-2; d_call: .; v_call: TRBV11-3; clone_size: .; cdr3_aa: CASSPGVANTGELFF; cdr3_nt: TGTGCCAGCAGCCCCGGGGTCGCGAACACCGGGGAGCTGTTTTTT
j_call: TRBJ1-1; d_call: TRBD1; v_call: TRBV30; clone_size: once; cdr3_aa: CAWMGQGIAEAFF; cdr3_nt: TGTGCCTGGATGGGACAGGGGATCGCTGAAGCTTTCTTT
j_call: TRBJ2-7; d_call: .; v_call: TRBV2; clone_size: .; cdr3_aa: CASMGPRGNEQYF; cdr3_nt: TGTGCCAGCATGGGGCCTCGAGGCAACGAGCAGTACTTC
j_call: TRBJ2-7; d_call: .; v_call: TRBV29-1; clone_size: .; cdr3_aa: CSVVTSYEQYF; cdr3_nt: TGCAGCGTTGTCACTAGCTACGAGCAGTACTTC
j_call: TRBJ2-3; d_call: .; v_call: TRBV28; clone_size: .; cdr3_aa: CASPPHPQAVGGAWDTQYF; cdr3_nt: TGTGCCAGCCCCCCCCACCCGCAAGCGGTTGGAGGGGCCTGGGATACGCAGTATTTT
j_call: TRBJ2-7; d_call: TRBD2; v_call: TRBV9; clone_size: once; cdr3_aa: CASSPALAGNPYEQYF; cdr3_nt: TGTGCCAGCAGCCCCGCTCTAGCGGGAAATCCCTACGAGCAGTACTTC
j_call: TRBJ2-7; d_call: .; v_call: TRBV19; clone_size: .; cdr3_aa: CASSMGFEAPESRSYEQYF; cdr3_nt: TGTGCCAGTAGTATGGGGTTCGAGGCCCCCGAATCCCGCTCCTACGAGCAGTACTTC
j_call: TRBJ1-2; d_call: .; v_call: TRBV6-5; clone_size: .; cdr3_aa: CASSYSMGVSRGYTF; cdr3_nt: TGTGCCAGCAGTTACTCGATGGGGGTCTCGCGGGGCTACACCTTC
j_call: TRBJ1-4; d_call: TRBD1; v_call: TRBV5-6; clone_size: .; cdr3_aa: CASSMDRRSEKLFF; cdr3_nt: TGTGCCAGCAGCATGGACAGGAGGAGTGAAAAACTGTTTTTT
j_call: TRBJ1-2; d_call: TRBD1; v_call: TRBV7-9; clone_size: .; cdr3_aa: CASAPPTGGIPYGYTF; cdr3_nt: TGTGCCAGCGCCCCCCCGACAGGGGGAATCCCCTATGGCTACACCTTC
j_call: TRBJ2-1; d_call: .; v_call: TRBV30; clone_size: .; cdr3_aa: CAWSIWKGGEQFF; cdr3_nt: TGTGCCTGGAGTATCTGGAAAGGGGGTGAGCAGTTCTTC
j_call: TRBJ2-3; d_call: .; v_call: TRBV5-1; clone_size: .; cdr3_aa: CASNQDPSRDTQYF; cdr3_nt: TGCGCCAGCAATCAGGACCCATCAAGAGATACGCAGTATTTT
j_call: TRBJ2-1; d_call: .; v_call: TRBV11-2; clone_size: .; cdr3_aa: CASSLMTGLTNNEQFF; cdr3_nt: TGTGCCAGCAGCCTGATGACCGGACTAACGAACAATGAGCAGTTCTTC
j_call: TRBJ1-5; d_call: .; v_call: TRBV15; clone_size: .; cdr3_aa: CATSKLTDSNQPQHF; cdr3_nt: TGTGCCACCAGCAAACTGACGGATAGCAATCAGCCCCAGCATTTT
j_call: TRBJ2-1; d_call: .; v_call: TRBV6-1; clone_size: .; cdr3_aa: CASRVLGQVNEQFF; cdr3_nt: TGTGCCAGCAGGGTCCTCGGGCAGGTCAATGAGCAGTTCTTC
j_call: TRBJ2-5; d_call: .; v_call: TRBV29-1; clone_size: .; cdr3_aa: CSVEGGGETQYF; cdr3_nt: TGCAGCGTTGAGGGGGGCGGGGAGACCCAGTACTTC
j_call: TRBJ2-3; d_call: .; v_call: TRBV2; clone_size: .; cdr3_aa: CASKSTSTDTQYF; cdr3_nt: TGTGCCAGCAAATCCACTAGCACAGATACGCAGTATTTT
j_call: TRBJ2-7; d_call: TRBD2; v_call: TRBV30; clone_size: .; cdr3_aa: CAWSRTSQFSYEQYF; cdr3_nt: TGTGCCTGGAGTCGGACTAGTCAATTCTCCTACGAGCAGTACTTC
j_call: TRBJ2-5; d_call: .; v_call: TRBV10-1; clone_size: .; cdr3_aa: CASSVGETQYF; cdr3_nt: TGCGCCAGCAGTGTTGGAGAGACCCAGTACTTC
j_call: TRBJ1-2; d_call: TRBD1; v_call: TRBV2; clone_size: .; cdr3_aa: CASNRDSGTYGYTF; cdr3_nt: TGTGCCAGCAATCGGGACAGCGGTACCTATGGCTACACCTTC
j_call: TRBJ2-7; d_call: .; v_call: TRBV9; clone_size: .; cdr3_aa: CASSVQGSSYEQYF; cdr3_nt: TGTGCCAGCAGCGTACAGGGGAGCTCCTACGAGCAGTACTTC
j_call: TRBJ2-3; d_call: .; v_call: TRBV28; clone_size: .; cdr3_aa: CASSLIDSGTDTQYF; cdr3_nt: TGTGCCAGCAGTTTAATAGACTCGGGCACAGATACGCAGTATTTT
j_call: TRBJ1-1; d_call: TRBD1; v_call: TRBV5-1; clone_size: .; cdr3_aa: CASSTGQGINTEAFF; cdr3_nt: TGCGCCAGCAGCACGGGACAGGGGATTAACACTGAAGCTTTCTTT
j_call: TRBJ1-2; d_call: .; v_call: TRBV18; clone_size: few; cdr3_aa: CASSPARTAYGYTF; cdr3_nt: TGTGCCAGCTCCCCGGCCCGGACAGCCTATGGCTACACCTTC
j_call: TRBJ2-1; d_call: .; v_call: TRBV27; clone_size: .; cdr3_aa: CASSFRLARSYNEQFF; cdr3_nt: TGTGCCAGCAGTTTCCGGCTAGCGAGGTCCTACAATGAGCAGTTCTTC
j_call: TRBJ2-7; d_call: TRBD2; v_call: TRBV29-1; clone_size: .; cdr3_aa: CSVEVKGRGLAGYSYEQYF; cdr3_nt: TGCAGCGTTGAAGTAAAGGGGAGGGGACTAGCGGGATACTCCTACGAGCAGTACTTC
j_call: TRBJ2-3; d_call: .; v_call: TRBV9; clone_size: .; cdr3_aa: CASSVAPGATDTQYF; cdr3_nt: TGTGCCAGCAGCGTAGCTCCGGGAGCCACAGATACGCAGTATTTT
j_call: TRBJ2-7; d_call: .; v_call: TRBV19; clone_size: .; cdr3_aa: CASSFRLGGAYEQYF; cdr3_nt: TGTGCCAGTAGTTTCAGACTAGGGGGTGCCTACGAGCAGTACTTC
j_call: TRBJ2-1; d_call: .; v_call: TRBV5-1; clone_size: .; cdr3_aa: CASSLDFSYNEQFF; cdr3_nt: TGCGCCAGCAGCTTAGACTTCTCCTACAATGAGCAGTTCTTC
j_call: TRBJ2-5; d_call: .; v_call: TRBV10-3; clone_size: .; cdr3_aa: CAINWDRLETQYF; cdr3_nt: TGTGCCATCAATTGGGATAGATTAGAGACCCAGTACTTC
j_call: TRBJ2-5; d_call: .; v_call: TRBV4-2; clone_size: .; cdr3_aa: CASSPKWDARGAETQYF; cdr3_nt: TGTGCCAGCAGCCCAAAATGGGACGCAAGGGGTGCAGAGACCCAGTACTTC
j_call: TRBJ2-7; d_call: TRBD2; v_call: TRBV28; clone_size: .; cdr3_aa: CASWDYRSYEQYF; cdr3_nt: TGTGCCTCCTGGGACTACCGCTCCTACGAGCAGTACTTC
j_call: TRBJ2-7; d_call: .; v_call: TRBV7-2; clone_size: .; cdr3_aa: CASSPRVGSAEQYF; cdr3_nt: TGTGCCAGCAGCCCAAGGGTCGGGAGTGCCGAGCAGTACTTC
j_call: TRBJ1-2; d_call: TRBD1; v_call: TRBV7-2; clone_size: .; cdr3_aa: CASSSRPGQGAGYTF; cdr3_nt: TGTGCCAGCAGCTCACGGCCGGGACAGGGGGCTGGCTACACCTTC
j_call: TRBJ2-5; d_call: .; v_call: TRBV9; clone_size: .; cdr3_aa: CASSLYGTEQETQYF; cdr3_nt: TGTGCCAGCAGCCTATACGGCACCGAGCAAGAGACCCAGTACTTC
j_call: TRBJ1-3; d_call: .; v_call: TRBV14; clone_size: .; cdr3_aa: CASSQMLGTSLFSGNTIYF; cdr3_nt: TGTGCCAGCAGCCAAATGTTAGGGACATCTCTCTTCTCTGGAAACACCATATATTTT
j_call: TRBJ1-1; d_call: .; v_call: TRBV11-1; clone_size: .; cdr3_aa: CASSLKTNWGTEAFF; cdr3_nt: TGTGCCAGCAGCTTAAAGACTAATTGGGGCACTGAAGCTTTCTTT
j_call: TRBJ1-1; d_call: .; v_call: TRBV30; clone_size: .; cdr3_aa: CAWTRQVNTEAFF; cdr3_nt: TGTGCCTGGACTCGACAGGTGAACACTGAAGCTTTCTTT
j_call: TRBJ2-5; d_call: .; v_call: TRBV5-1; clone_size: once; cdr3_aa: CASSSNQETQYF; cdr3_nt: TGCGCCAGCAGCTCAAACCAAGAGACCCAGTACTTC
j_call: TRBJ2-1; d_call: .; v_call: TRBV28; clone_size: .; cdr3_aa: CASRAGSSYNEQFF; cdr3_nt: TGTGCCAGCAGGGCCGGGAGCTCCTACAATGAGCAGTTCTTC
j_call: TRBJ2-5; d_call: .; v_call: TRBV11-2; clone_size: .; cdr3_aa: CASSSQQSSQETQYF; cdr3_nt: TGTGCCAGCAGCTCCCAACAGAGCTCCCAAGAGACCCAGTACTTC
j_call: TRBJ1-1; d_call: .; v_call: TRBV29-1; clone_size: few; cdr3_aa: CSVEGYLNTEAFF; cdr3_nt: TGCAGCGTTGAGGGTTACTTGAACACTGAAGCTTTCTTT
j_call: TRBJ2-7; d_call: TRBD2; v_call: TRBV10-3; clone_size: .; cdr3_aa: CAISEVLAGGYEQYF; cdr3_nt: TGTGCCATCAGTGAGGTGTTAGCGGGAGGCTACGAGCAGTACTTC
j_call: TRBJ2-5; d_call: .; v_call: TRBV30; clone_size: .; cdr3_aa: CAWSPGPETQYF; cdr3_nt: TGTGCCTGGAGTCCGGGACCCGAGACCCAGTACTTC